A single sample is the source of the 21 T cell receptor beta chains below, sequenced in a study of long-term antiretroviral therapy in people with HIV. Sequencing used immunoSEQ v3.0 at survey level. Here immunoSEQ multiplex PCR was the method, and the copy in TCRdb shows in-frame clones only, minus some. This sample carries about 29,000 clones, roughly 96% of them seen once, and the ten largest clones take approximately 8.8%. The sequenced sample was unsorted PBMCs, obtained 5.3 years after starting antiretroviral therapy. The receptors here all came from a man aged 25 to 40 with HIV.

The chain joins TRBV5-1 to TRBJ2-1; no reliable D call. The CDR3 runs to 13 residues. Between the trimmed V and J ends, which lost 6 bases and 4 bases, there was a span of 11 bases. Germline V lookup: CDR1 SGHRS, CDR2 YFSETQ. The CDR3: CASIRQEYNEQFF. The CDR3 region has the DNA TGCGCCAGCATACGGCAGGAGTACAATGAGCAGTTCTTC.

J is TRBJ1-3 and V is TRBV4-1, with D possibly matching TRBD1 (5 bases). There are 16 residues in the CDR3. Germline V gives CDR1 MGHRA, CDR2 YSYEKL. The ends were cut back, 3 bases at V and 8 bases at J, with 20 bases in the middle. The CDR3: CASSHPTEGEGDTIYF. The CDR3 DNA reads as TGCGCCAGCAGCCATCCAACAGAAGGGGAAGGGGACACCATATATTTT.

V usage is TRBV11-2 and J usage is TRBJ1-2; the D gene is possibly TRBD1 (6 bases). V was clipped by 1 base and J by 2 bases, with 17 bases between them. From germline, CDR1 is SGHAT and CDR2 FQNNGV. This CDR3 comprises 17 residues. This CDR3 reads CASSLGRGTRRNYGYTF. The CDR3 nucleotides are TGTGCCAGCAGCTTAGGCCGTGGGACACGGAGAAACTATGGCTACACCTTC.

The rearrangement links TRBV15 to TRBJ1-2; D is uncertain. Trimming shortened V by 1 base and J by 8 bases, and 11 bases separated the two germline ends. Germline lookup yields CDR1 LNHNV and CDR2 YYDKDF (reference sequence). This CDR3 spans 13 amino acids. CDR3 region: CATSRGTLDGYTF. The CDR3 DNA reads TGTGCCACCAGCAGAGGAACATTGGACGGCTACACCTTC.

This rearrangement joins TRBV18 to TRBJ1-1, with 7 bases matching TRBD1. This CDR3 comprises 13 residues. Germline CDR1 is KGHSH and CDR2 is LQKENI. V lost 2 bases, J lost 8 bases, and 5 bases stayed unmatched. The CDR3 nucleotides read TGTGCCAGCTCACCAAGGACAGGTGTCGAAGCTTTCTTT. It specifies CASSPRTGVEAFF.

The V gene is TRBV6-5, the J gene TRBJ2-1; a weak D match, TRBD1 (6 bases). The CDR3 is 15 amino acids. The germline V gene has CDR1 MNHEY and CDR2 SVGAGI. Trimming removed 2 bases at V and 6 bases at J, with 14 bases between. The DNA of the CDR3 is TGTGCCAGCAGTTACAATTGGGGGCAGGTCAATGAGCAGTTCTTC. Protein product: CASSYNWGQVNEQFF.

V is TRBV5-1 and J is TRBJ2-1; D is undetermined. The CDR3 runs 12 residues. V was trimmed by 0 bases and J by 9 bases, leaving 7 bases between them. Germline V gives CDR1 SGHRS, CDR2 YFSETQ. Here the CDR3 reads CASSLGKGEQFF. DNA of the CDR3: TGCGCCAGCAGCTTGGGTAAGGGTGAGCAGTTCTTC.

The rearrangement uses TRBV29-1 and TRBJ2-1, with D possibly TRBD2 on 6 matching bases. Germline V lookup: CDR1 SQVTM, CDR2 ANQGSEA. The V gene lost 3 bases and the J gene lost 5 bases, with 20 bases spanning the gap. CDR3 length: 16 residues. In DNA, the CDR3 is TGCAGCGTTGAGGGGGGATGGGACCCGAGACACAATGAGCAGTTCTTC. Amino acids: CSVEGGWDPRHNEQFF.

The chain recombines TRBV21-1 with TRBJ2-5; TRBD2 is the table's D call, not checked against the DNA. TRBV21-1 is designated a pseudogene. CDR3 length: 15 residues. The CDR3 DNA is TGTGCCAGCAGCAAACCCAAGCGGACCCAAGAGACCCAGTACTTC. Translating gives CASSKPKRTQETQYF.

The rearrangement uses TRBV5-4 and TRBJ2-6, with D unclear. Germline V gives CDR1 SGHNT, CDR2 YYREEE (reference sequence). V gave up 2 bases and J gave up 0 bases, with 6 bases separating them. CDR3 size: 15 residues. In DNA form, the CDR3 reads TGTGCCAGCAGCTTTTCCGGCTCTGGGGCCAACGTCCTGACTTTC. It specifies CASSFSGSGANVLTF. Variable domain in full (rest from reference TRBV5-4 and TRBJ2-6): ETGVTQSPTHLIKTRGQQVTLRCSSQSGHNTVSWYQQALGQGPQFIFQYYREEENGRGNFPPRFSGLQFPNYSSELNVNALELDDSALYLCASSFSGSGANVLTFGAGSRLTVL.

The rearrangement links TRBV25-1 to TRBJ2-5, with 7 bases that match TRBD2. The length of the CDR3 is 12 residues. V trimming: 5 bases; J trimming: 7 bases; junction bases outside the gene matches: 4. Germline V CDR1 and CDR2: MGHDK, SYGVNS. The CDR3 DNA follows: TGTGCCAGCAGTCTCCCGGGGGGGACCCAGTACTTC. Translating it yields CASSLPGGTQYF.

The chain joins TRBV10-3 to TRBJ2-3; no clear D gene. V was shortened by 6 bases and J by 0 bases, with 10 bases between the two germline ends. CDR3 length equals 14 residues. From germline, CDR1 is ENHRY and CDR2 SYGVKD. The CDR3 DNA reads TGTGCCATCAGGCCTAGTGTCAGCACAGATACGCAGTATTTT. Its translation: CAIRPSVSTDTQYF.

The genes are TRBV2 and TRBJ2-5; no clear D gene. V was pared by 4 bases and J by 3 bases, with 9 bases between. The CDR3 has 13 residues. CDR1 and CDR2 (germline): SNHLY, FYNNEI. CDR3 in amino acids: CASSAPEEETQYF. DNA for the CDR3: TGTGCCAGCAGTGCCCCAGAAGAAGAGACCCAGTACTTC.

The chain combines TRBV29-1 with TRBJ2-3, with 7 bases that match TRBD2. V lost 5 bases and J lost 0; bases outside the gene matches: 8. This CDR3 has 15 residues. Germline loops: CDR1 SQVTM, CDR2 ANQGSEA. CDR3 sequence reads: CSVSSSGRSTDTQYF. DNA for the CDR3: TGCAGCGTTAGTTCTAGCGGTCGTAGCACAGATACGCAGTATTTT.

This rearrangement joins TRBV28 to TRBJ1-1; tentatively, D is TRBD1 (5 bases). V was pared by 1 base and J by 11 bases, with 17 bases between. The CDR3 extends over 14 amino acids. Germline CDR1 reads MDHEN; CDR2 reads SYDVKM. The CDR3, as DNA: TGTGCCAGCAGTTTATCCGGGGGACCTTACCCGGCTTTCTTT. It encodes CASSLSGGPYPAFF.

This clone was found once. This chain links TRBV29-1 with TRBJ2-1; D uncertain. V was clipped by 7 bases and J by 5 bases, with 3 bases between them. CDR3 length equals 9 residues. Germline V gene lookup returns CDR1 SQVTM and CDR2 ANQGSEA. This CDR3 is CSADNEQFF. Written as DNA, the CDR3 is TGCAGCGCTGACAATGAGCAGTTCTTC.

This clone has just one count. The rearrangement uses TRBV27 and TRBJ2-3; the D is unclear. V gave up 4 bases and J gave up 7 bases, with 15 bases separating them. Looked up from germline, CDR1 is MNHEY and CDR2 is SMNVEV (reference sequence). CDR3 length: 14 residues. The CDR3 DNA reads TGTGCCAGCAGTTCCATAGTCGTGGGCAATACGCAGTATTTT. It yields the protein CASSSIVVGNTQYF.

V gene TRBV2 combines with J gene TRBJ1-4; unclear D gene. The CDR3 length is 13 residues. V lost 4 bases, J lost 8 bases, and 11 bases lay in between. Germline loops: CDR1 SNHLY, CDR2 FYNNEI. In DNA form, the CDR3 reads TGTGCCAGCAGTGGTTCCCTCGAGGAAAAACTGTTTTTT. This encodes CASSGSLEEKLFF.

The rearrangement uses TRBV13 and TRBJ2-1; D uncertain. Germline V gene data show CDR1 as PRHDT and CDR2 as FYEKMQ (reference sequence). CDR3 length: 14 residues. Trimming shortened V by 0 bases and J by 8 bases, and 11 bases separated the two germline ends. The CDR3 is CASSLGLTADEQFF. The DNA for the CDR3 is TGTGCCAGCAGCTTAGGCTTGACGGCCGATGAGCAGTTCTTC.

This chain links TRBV7-9 with TRBJ2-5, with D unclear. Between the trimmed V and J ends, which lost 4 bases and 3 bases, there was a span of 9 bases. Looked up from germline, CDR1 is SEHNR and CDR2 is FQNEAQ (reference sequence). The CDR3 is 13 residues long. The DNA of the CDR3 is TGTGCCAGCAGCTACGGGTTTAAAGAGACCCAGTACTTC. It yields the protein CASSYGFKETQYF.

The chain employs TRBV9 and TRBJ2-1; the D gene is possibly TRBD1 (6 bases). V was shortened by 3 bases and J by 5 bases, with 15 bases between the two germline ends. Germline V gene data show CDR1 as SGDLS and CDR2 as YYNGEE. CDR3 length: 15 residues. The CDR3, as DNA: TGTGCCAGCAGCGGGACAGTCCCTTCCGACAATGAGCAGTTCTTC. Its protein is CASSGTVPSDNEQFF. Full variable domain (outside the CDR3, taken from reference TRBV9 and TRBJ2-1): DSGVTQTPKHLITATGQRVTLRCSPRSGDLSVYWYQQSLDQGLQFLIQYYNGEERAKGNILERFSAQQFPDLHSELNLSSLELGDSALYFCASSGTVPSDNEQFFGPGTRLTVL.